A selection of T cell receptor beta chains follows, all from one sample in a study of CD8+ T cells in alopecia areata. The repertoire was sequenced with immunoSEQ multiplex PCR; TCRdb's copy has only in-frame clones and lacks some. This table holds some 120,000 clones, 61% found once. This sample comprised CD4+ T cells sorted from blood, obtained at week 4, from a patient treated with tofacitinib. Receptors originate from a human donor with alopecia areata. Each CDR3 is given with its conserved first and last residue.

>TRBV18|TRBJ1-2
CASSPGRQGNYGYTF
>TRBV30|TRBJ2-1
CAWKTSGAISYNEQFF
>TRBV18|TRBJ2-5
CASSPPEGTQYF
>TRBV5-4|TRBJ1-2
CASSLVAGANYGYTF
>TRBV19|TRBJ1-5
CASSAQGSNQPQHF
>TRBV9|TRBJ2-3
CASSVGTGGVDTQYF
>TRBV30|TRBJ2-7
CAWSPGQLREQYF
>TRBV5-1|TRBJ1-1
CASSLGWTEAFF
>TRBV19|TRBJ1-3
CATKPPNAGNTIYF
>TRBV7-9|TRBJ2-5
CASSSRGAGRETQYF
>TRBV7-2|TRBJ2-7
CASSHPRGEQYF
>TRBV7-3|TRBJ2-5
CASSLTSGGTAQYF
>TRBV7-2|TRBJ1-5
CASSSRGAYSNQPQHF
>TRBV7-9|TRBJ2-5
CASRQTGAQETQYF
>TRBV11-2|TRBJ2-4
CASSPNTGPLIQYF
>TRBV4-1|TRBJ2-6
CASSQLGRNVLTF
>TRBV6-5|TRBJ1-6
CASSYLRTGDSPLHF
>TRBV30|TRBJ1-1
CAWSGGDREAFF
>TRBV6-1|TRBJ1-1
CASSTTGGTEAFF
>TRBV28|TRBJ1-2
CASSSTPGRGYYGYTF
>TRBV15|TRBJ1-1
CATSRDKNTEAFF
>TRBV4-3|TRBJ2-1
CASSQEWGTGYYNEQFF
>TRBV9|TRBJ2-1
CASSPRGVNEQFF
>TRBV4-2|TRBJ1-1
CASSQEVANTEAFF
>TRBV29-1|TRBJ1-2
CSVETRGSSNYGYTF
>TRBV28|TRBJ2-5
CASSLRLAGASETQYF
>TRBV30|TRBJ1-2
CAWRNGRRGYTF
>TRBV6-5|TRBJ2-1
CASSAQGTGYNEQFF
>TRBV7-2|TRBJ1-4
CASSFTGAEKLFF
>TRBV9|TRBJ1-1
CASSVVPEMNTEAFF
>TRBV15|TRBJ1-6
CATSTEASGRYNSPLHF
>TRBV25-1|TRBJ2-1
CASSGGGTYNEQFF
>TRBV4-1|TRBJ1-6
CASSQGLMGHNSPLHF
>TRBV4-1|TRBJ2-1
CASRGLAGAPGTLEQFF
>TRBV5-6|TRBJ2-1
CASSRTSGREDEQFF